The clone carrying this T cell receptor beta chain showed up just a few times. The data are from a study of blood T cell repertoires in COVID-19. Produced via immunoSEQ multiplex PCR; TCRdb's table is partial and in-frame only. The table lists 90,000 or so clones, more than 75% of them singletons. The TCR comes from a human donor in a cohort sampled during active COVID-19. Material: peripheral blood.

The CDR3 DNA reads TGTGCCAGCAGTTTTCGGGGATTGGGTTCACCCCTCCACTTT. Translation gives CASSFRGLGSPLHF. V gene TRBV28 combines with J gene TRBJ1-6, with D unresolved. In germline, CDR1 is MDHEN, CDR2 SYDVKM. This CDR3 comprises 14 residues. With 3 bases removed from V and 9 bases from J, the gap between germline ends came to 12 bases. The whole variable domain, remainder taken from reference TRBV28 and TRBJ1-6, is DVKVTQSSRYLVKRTGEKVFLECVQDMDHENMFWYRQDPGLGLRLIYFSYDVKMKEKGDIPEGYSVSREKKERFSLILESASTNQTSMYLCASSFRGLGSPLHFGNGTRLTVT.